What follows are 23 T cell receptor beta chains derived from one specimen sequenced in a study of T cell responses to AZD1222 COVID-19 vaccine. Assay: immunoSEQ multiplex PCR; the TCRdb copy retains only in-frame clones and omits some. The sample has 150,000 or so clones; approximately 88% are singletons. The material was peripheral blood, obtained on day 0 of AZD1222 vaccination. The receptors come from an adult in good health.

The chain uses TRBV20-1 and TRBJ2-5; 9 bases are shared with TRBD2. This CDR3 contains 15 residues. The J segment lost 2 bases and the V segment lost 3 bases, leaving 7 bases of the junction unmatched. CDR1 DFQATT and CDR2 SNEGSKA come from the germline V gene (reference sequence). Here the CDR3 reads CSASDAGGLQETQYF. The CDR3 DNA sequence: TGCAGTGCTAGTGACGCGGGGGGGCTTCAAGAGACCCAGTACTTC.

This clone has just a few counts. The chain combines TRBV5-1 with TRBJ2-1, with D possibly matching TRBD2 (6 bases). Trimming stripped 4 bases from V and 0 bases from J, with 11 bases between. There are 15 residues in the CDR3. Germline V gene sequence: CDR1 SGHRS, CDR2 YFSETQ. CDR3 coding DNA: TGCGCCAGCAGCATATCCGGGGGCTCCTACAATGAGCAGTTCTTC. Protein product: CASSISGGSYNEQFF.

The chain links TRBV7-6 to TRBJ1-2; TRBD1 aligns across 7 bases. CDR1 and CDR2 from the germline V gene are SGHVS and FNYEAQ. After removal of 3 bases from V and 5 bases from J, the junction contained 9 bases not matched to a gene. CDR3 length: 15 amino acids. The CDR3 DNA follows: TGTGCCAGCAGCTTCCGACAGGGAGCGGAATATGGCTACACCTTC. Translating it yields CASSFRQGAEYGYTF.

The chain combines TRBV6-1 with TRBJ2-1; D unresolved. V was clipped by 7 bases and J by 7 bases, with 17 bases between them. Germline lookup yields CDR1 MNHNS and CDR2 SASEGT. CDR3 length: 14 amino acids. The CDR3 DNA reads as TGTGCCAGCATTGACGCGAGCTCCGGGAATGAGCAGTTCTTC. Translation gives CASIDASSGNEQFF.

The J gene is TRBJ2-3, the V gene TRBV6-2 or TRBV6-3, with D unresolved. Deletions cut 0 bases from V and 1 base from J, with 8 bases between. The germline CDR1 and CDR2 sequences are MNHEY and SVGEGT. CDR3 length: 15 amino acids. The CDR3 reads CASSYSDGRTDTQYF. CDR3 DNA sequence: TGTGCCAGCAGTTACTCGGACGGGCGCACAGATACGCAGTATTTT.

The rearrangement links TRBV21-1 to TRBJ2-3; the D segment call TRBD1 is taken from the table without a DNA check. TRBV21-1 is flagged as a pseudogene. The CDR3 runs to 17 residues. The CDR3 nucleotides are TGTGCCAGCAGCCGGGACAGGGTTCGATGGTACACAGATACGCAGTATTTT. Amino acids: CASSRDRVRWYTDTQYF.

This clone was counted only a few times. This chain joins TRBV11-2 and TRBJ1-4; 9 bases align to TRBD1. CDR3 size: 15 residues. With 5 bases clipped from V and 7 bases from J, the junction kept 8 bases outside the gene matches. From germline, CDR1 is SGHAT and CDR2 FQNNGV. The CDR3 reads CASSGGQGRSEKLFF. DNA for the CDR3: TGTGCCAGCAGCGGGGGACAGGGTAGGAGTGAAAAACTGTTTTTT.

There are a few counts of this clone. CDR3 in DNA: TGTGCCAGCAGTTTCGACAGGGCAACTAATGAAAAACTGTTTTTT. Protein sequence: CASSFDRATNEKLFF. V is TRBV7-2 and J is TRBJ1-4; the match to TRBD1 covers 7 bases. This CDR3 contains 15 residues. V shed 6 bases, J shed 0 bases, and the junction held 4 bases outside the gene matches. Germline V lookup: CDR1 SGHTA, CDR2 FQGNSA.

The V and J genes are TRBV5-4 and TRBJ2-2; TRBD2 matches at 8 bases. Germline values: CDR1 SGHNT, CDR2 YYREEE (reference sequence). V lost 1 base and J lost 4; bases outside the gene matches: 9. This CDR3 is 17 amino acids long. The CDR3 protein is CASSLFYGGAGTGELFF. CDR3 DNA: TGTGCCAGCAGCTTGTTCTACGGGGGGGCGGGCACCGGGGAGCTGTTTTTT.

The count of this clone is one. The rearrangement uses TRBV19 and TRBJ2-2; D is perhaps TRBD1 (5 bases). The germline CDR1 and CDR2 sequences are LNHDA and SQIVND (reference sequence). This CDR3 contains 13 residues. V lost 6 bases and J lost 3, with 8 bases in between. CDR3 sequence reads: CASSRQYTGELFF. The CDR3 DNA is TGTGCCAGTAGCAGACAGTACACCGGGGAGCTGTTTTTT.

The gene calls are TRBV10-3 and TRBJ1-6, with 10 bases that match TRBD1. Per germline, CDR1 ENHRY and CDR2 SYGVKD. Germline trimming cut 5 bases from V and 10 bases from J; bases unmatched to any gene: 11. The CDR3 has 16 amino acids. The CDR3 nucleotides are TGTGCCATCAGTCCCTCTTCGGACAGGGGGAGGTCACCCCTCCACTTT. Residues: CAISPSSDRGRSPLHF.

The rearrangement joins TRBV18 to TRBJ2-1; D remains ambiguous. The germline gives CDR1 KGHSH, CDR2 LQKENI. This CDR3 has 15 residues. V was trimmed by 0 bases and J by 2 bases, leaving 8 bases between them. The CDR3 here is CASSPPVSPYNEQFF. The DNA of the CDR3 is TGTGCCAGCTCACCACCGGTGAGCCCCTACAATGAGCAGTTCTTC.

The genes are TRBV3-1 (or the pseudogene TRBV3-2) and TRBJ1-1; weak D call: TRBD1 (6 bases). The CDR3 contains 13 residues. Germline CDR1 LGHDT, CDR2 YNNKEL (reference sequence). V was pared by 1 base and J by 7 bases, with 10 bases between. CDR3 sequence reads: CASSQVPQGEAFF. In nucleotides, the CDR3 is TGTGCCAGCAGCCAAGTACCACAGGGTGAAGCTTTCTTT.

The chain joins TRBV15 to TRBJ1-4, with D possibly being TRBD1 (6 bases). Deletions cut 5 bases from V and 8 bases from J, with 18 bases between. CDR3 length: 15 amino acids. Germline CDR1 and CDR2: LNHNV and YYDKDF (reference sequence). The DNA of the CDR3 is TGTGCCACCAGCGGGGGGAACAGGGAGTGGGAAAAACTGTTTTTT. Encoded protein: CATSGGNREWEKLFF.

The rearrangement links TRBV7-2 to TRBJ1-6; a weak D match, TRBD1 (5 bases). V was clipped by 0 bases and J by 5 bases, with 14 bases between them. The CDR3 runs 17 residues. Per the germline V gene, CDR1 is SGHTA and CDR2 is FQGNSA. CDR3 sequence (DNA): TGTGCCAGCAGCTTAGCGCCCGGGACGGGGGATAATTCACCCCTCCACTTT. It yields the protein CASSLAPGTGDNSPLHF.

This chain joins TRBV28 and TRBJ1-2; a possible D gene is TRBD1 (5 bases). V was shortened by 6 bases and J by 2 bases, with 7 bases between the two germline ends. Per the germline V gene, CDR1 is MDHEN and CDR2 is SYDVKM. This CDR3 is 12 amino acids long. The CDR3 sequence is CASSRGNYGYTF. CDR3 DNA sequence: TGTGCCAGCAGCCGGGGGAACTATGGCTACACCTTC.

The chain joins TRBV28 to TRBJ1-2, with TRBD1 matching 8 bases. V gave up 8 bases and J gave up 3 bases; unmatched junction bases: 5. Germline CDR1 is MDHEN and CDR2 is SYDVKM. CDR3 length equals 13 residues. CDR3 coding DNA: TGTGCCAGCCGACAGGGGAGATACTATGGCTACACCTTC. Protein product: CASRQGRYYGYTF.

The rearrangement uses TRBV19 and TRBJ2-1; 8 positions match TRBD1. This CDR3 has 14 residues. CDR1 and CDR2 from the germline V gene are LNHDA and SQIVND (reference sequence). After removal of 6 bases from V and 8 bases from J, the junction contained 9 bases not matched to a gene. The CDR3 loop reads CASRTDRVVDEQFF. The CDR3 region has the DNA TGTGCCAGTAGAACGGACAGGGTGGTAGATGAGCAGTTCTTC.

This clone was picked up a small number of times. V is TRBV6-2 or TRBV6-3 and J is TRBJ1-2; D may be TRBD1 (5 bases). Per germline, CDR1 MNHEY and CDR2 SVGEGT. The CDR3 contains 12 residues. Trimming removed 6 bases at V and 10 bases at J, with 15 bases between. The CDR3 loop is CASSPLGGAYTF. CDR3 nucleotides: TGTGCCAGCAGCCCCCTGGGGGGAGCCTACACCTTC.

The chain joins TRBV4-3 to TRBJ2-2; 7 nucleotides match TRBD1. V dropped 4 bases and J dropped 0; count of bases not matched to a gene: 11. The CDR3 spans 18 residues. CDR1 and CDR2 from the germline V gene are LGHNA and YSLEER. CDR3 DNA: TGCGCCAGCAGCCGCCTAGGGGCCGGGACAGCGAACACCGGGGAGCTGTTTTTT. It is translated as CASSRLGAGTANTGELFF.

The chain recombines TRBV19 with TRBJ1-1; D uncertain. The CDR3 runs 13 residues. The V gene's germline CDR1 is LNHDA and CDR2 SQIVND (reference sequence). With 6 bases removed from V and 0 bases from J, the gap between germline ends came to 8 bases. DNA of the CDR3: TGTGCCAGTAGGGCGAGCGTGAACACTGAAGCTTTCTTT. Protein: CASRASVNTEAFF.

The sample holds one count of this clone. V gene TRBV28 combines with J gene TRBJ2-4; 9 bases map to TRBD1. The germline V gene encodes CDR1 MDHEN and CDR2 SYDVKM. This CDR3 has 15 residues. The V and J ends lost 2 bases and 6 bases, in that order; junction bases with no gene match: 5. In DNA, the CDR3 is TGTGCCAGCAGTTTACCCGGGACAGGGTCAAACATTCAGTACTTC. Encoded protein: CASSLPGTGSNIQYF.

In regard to this clone: Other DNA sequences within the sample encode an identical CDR3. The rearrangement uses TRBV2 and TRBJ1-1; D call uncertain. V gave up 4 bases and J gave up 1 base, with 4 bases separating them. This CDR3 is 12 amino acids long. Germline-derived CDR1 and CDR2 are SNHLY and FYNNEI. The chain's CDR3 is CASSARNTEAFF. CDR3 nucleotide sequence: TGTGCCAGCAGTGCCAGGAACACTGAAGCTTTCTTT. Filled out from reference TRBV2 and TRBJ1-1, the complete variable domain reads EPEVTQTPSHQVTQMGQEVILRCVPISNHLYFYWYRQILGQKVEFLVSFYNNEISEKSEIFDDQFSVERPDGSNFTLKIRSTKLEDSAMYFCASSARNTEAFFGQGTRLTVV.